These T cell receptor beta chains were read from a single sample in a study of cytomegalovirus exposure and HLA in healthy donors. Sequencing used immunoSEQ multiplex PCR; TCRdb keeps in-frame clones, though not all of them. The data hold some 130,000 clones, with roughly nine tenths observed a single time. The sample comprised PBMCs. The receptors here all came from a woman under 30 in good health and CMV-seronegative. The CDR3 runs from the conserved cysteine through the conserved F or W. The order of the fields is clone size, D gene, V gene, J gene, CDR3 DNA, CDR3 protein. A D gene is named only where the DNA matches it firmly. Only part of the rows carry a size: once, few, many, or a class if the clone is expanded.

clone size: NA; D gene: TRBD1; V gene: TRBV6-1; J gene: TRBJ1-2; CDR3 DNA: TGTGCCAGCAGTCAGCGGTCACAGGGGCACTATGGCTACACCTTC; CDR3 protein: CASSQRSQGHYGYTF
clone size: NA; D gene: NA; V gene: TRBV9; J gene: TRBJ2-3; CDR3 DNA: TGTGCCAGCAGCGTCCAGGGGATACTCACAGATACGCAGTATTTT; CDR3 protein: CASSVQGILTDTQYF
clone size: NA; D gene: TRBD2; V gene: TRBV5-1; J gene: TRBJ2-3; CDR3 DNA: TGCGCCAGCCAATCTCGCGGGAGGGACACAGATACGCAGTATTTT; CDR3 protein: CASQSRGRDTDTQYF
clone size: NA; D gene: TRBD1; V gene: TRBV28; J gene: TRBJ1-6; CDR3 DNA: TGTGCCAGCAGTTTCGGCGGGACAGGGCTTAATTCACCCCTCCACTTT; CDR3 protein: CASSFGGTGLNSPLHF
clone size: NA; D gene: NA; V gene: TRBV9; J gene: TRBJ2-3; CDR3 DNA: TGTGCCAGCAGCGTACACCGAGGCACAGATACGCAGTATTTT; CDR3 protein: CASSVHRGTDTQYF
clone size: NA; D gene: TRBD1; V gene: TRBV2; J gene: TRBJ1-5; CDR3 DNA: TGTGCCAGCAGTGAAGCGCGGGGATTGACAGGGGTAGATCAGCCCCAGCATTTT; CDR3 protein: CASSEARGLTGVDQPQHF
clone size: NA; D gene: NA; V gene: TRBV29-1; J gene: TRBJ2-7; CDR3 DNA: TGCAGCGTTGAAACGGGACACCTCTACGAGCAGTACTTC; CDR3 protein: CSVETGHLYEQYF
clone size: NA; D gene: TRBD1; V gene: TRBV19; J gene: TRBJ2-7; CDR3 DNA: TGTGCCAGTAGTGCCGGGGGACAGGCTATCGGCGAGCAGTACTTC; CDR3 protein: CASSAGGQAIGEQYF
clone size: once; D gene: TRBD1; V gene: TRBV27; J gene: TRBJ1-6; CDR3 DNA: TGTGCCAGGGGGGGACAGGTTTTTTCCCGGATGAATTCACCCCTCCACTTT; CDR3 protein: CARGGQVFSRMNSPLHF
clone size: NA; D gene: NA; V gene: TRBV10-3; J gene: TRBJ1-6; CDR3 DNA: TGTGCCATCAGTGAGTCTGGCAAAATCTCCTATAATTCACCCCTCCACTTT; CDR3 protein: CAISESGKISYNSPLHF
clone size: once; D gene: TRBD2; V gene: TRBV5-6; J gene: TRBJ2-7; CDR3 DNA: TGTGCCAGCAGCTTTCCTAGCGGGCTTCAGTACTTC; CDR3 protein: CASSFPSGLQYF
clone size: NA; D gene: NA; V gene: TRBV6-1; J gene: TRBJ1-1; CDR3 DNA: TGTGCCAGCCAACAGGGTTTAATGAACACTGAAGCTTTCTTT; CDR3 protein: CASQQGLMNTEAFF
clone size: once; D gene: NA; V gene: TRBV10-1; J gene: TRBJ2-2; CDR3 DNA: TGCGCCAGCAGTGACGTGGGGGGGAACACCGGGGAGCTGTTTTTT; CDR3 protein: CASSDVGGNTGELFF
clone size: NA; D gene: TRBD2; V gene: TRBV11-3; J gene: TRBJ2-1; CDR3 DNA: TGTGCCAGCAGCTTGGCGGGGGACCACTACAATGAGCAGTTCTTC; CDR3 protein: CASSLAGDHYNEQFF
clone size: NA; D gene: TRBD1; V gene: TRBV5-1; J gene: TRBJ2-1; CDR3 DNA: TGCGCCAGCAGCTTGGAGGCAGGGGGTGAGCAGTTCTTC; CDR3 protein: CASSLEAGGEQFF
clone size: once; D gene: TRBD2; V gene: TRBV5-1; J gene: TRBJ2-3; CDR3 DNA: TGCGCCAGCAGCCCGTTCGGCGGGGGGGCGGCAGATACGCAGTATTTT; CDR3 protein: CASSPFGGGAADTQYF
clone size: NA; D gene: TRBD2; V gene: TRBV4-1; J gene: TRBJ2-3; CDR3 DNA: TGCGCCAGCAGCGACACTAGCGGCTACACAGATACGCAGTATTTT; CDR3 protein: CASSDTSGYTDTQYF
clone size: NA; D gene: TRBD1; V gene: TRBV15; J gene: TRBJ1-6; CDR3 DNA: TGTGCCACCAGCAGAGATGGGACAGGGAGTTCACCCCTCCACTTT; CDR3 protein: CATSRDGTGSSPLHF
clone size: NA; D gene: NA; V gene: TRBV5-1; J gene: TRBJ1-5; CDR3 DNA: TGCGCCAGCAGCCCGGGTCTTAGCAATCAGCCCCAGCATTTT; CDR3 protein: CASSPGLSNQPQHF
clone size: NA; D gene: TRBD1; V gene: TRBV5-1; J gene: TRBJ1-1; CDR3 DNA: TGCGCCAGCAGCTTGCAGACAGGGGGCGGTGAAGCTTTCTTT; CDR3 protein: CASSLQTGGGEAFF
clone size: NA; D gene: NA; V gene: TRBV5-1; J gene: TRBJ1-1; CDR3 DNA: TGCGCCAGCAGCTCACAACCGACAGATAACACTGAAGCTTTCTTT; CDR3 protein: CASSSQPTDNTEAFF
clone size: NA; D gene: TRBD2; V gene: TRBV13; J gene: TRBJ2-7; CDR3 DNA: TGTGCCAGCAGCTTTGTACGCGGGGGGACCTACGAGCAGTACTTC; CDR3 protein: CASSFVRGGTYEQYF
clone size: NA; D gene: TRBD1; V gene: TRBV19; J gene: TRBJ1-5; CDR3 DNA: TGTGCCAGTAGTATAGACGCCAGGACAGGGCTTCAGCCCCAGCATTTT; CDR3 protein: CASSIDARTGLQPQHF
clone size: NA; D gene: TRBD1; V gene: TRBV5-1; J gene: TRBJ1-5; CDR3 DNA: TGCGCCAGCAGCTTGGGACAGGGCCATCCTGGTCAGCCCCAGCATTTT; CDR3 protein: CASSLGQGHPGQPQHF
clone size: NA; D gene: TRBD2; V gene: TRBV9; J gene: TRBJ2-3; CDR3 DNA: TGTGCCAGCAGCGGACTAGCGGGGGCAGATACGCAGTATTTT; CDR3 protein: CASSGLAGADTQYF
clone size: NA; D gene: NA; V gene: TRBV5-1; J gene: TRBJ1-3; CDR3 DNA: TGCGCCAGCAGCCCTGGAGCAGCAGGGGCGGGTAGAAACACCATATATTTT; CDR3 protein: CASSPGAAGAGRNTIYF